This T cell receptor (beta chain) was documented in a study of radiation and T cells in renal cell carcinoma. Regarding the study as a whole: From baseline, blood top tumor clonotypes peaked at 2 weeks post-radiation. No pretreatment tumor biopsies were available for baseline clonotypes.

The time point here: blood 4 weeks post-SBRT, at nephrectomy. Stated treatment: 15 Gy SBRT to primary tumor, nephrectomy 4 weeks later. Nephrectomy followed 15 Gy stereotactic body radiation by 4 weeks. After SBRT, blood was collected at 2 and 4 weeks, plus baseline. About this clone: The antigen is not known.

Clones were sequenced by immunoSEQ multiplex PCR, and TCRdb holds only the in-frame ones, with some missing. The data show 120,000 to 150,000 clones, 80% to 90% seen once. The length of the CDR3 is 15 residues. Deletions cut 8 bases from V and 3 bases from J, with 16 bases between. Germline V gene data show CDR1 as SGHDN and CDR2 as FVKESK. The V gene is TRBV14, the J gene TRBJ2-2; D not resolved. This specimen was blood, taken from a patient whose treatment included radiotherapy and nephrectomy. This clonotype was sampled from a woman in her fifties or sixties with renal cell carcinoma. The CDR3 loop reads CASRYSRVDTGELFF. The CDR3 nucleotides read TGTGCCAGCCGCTATTCAAGGGTCGACACCGGGGAGCTGTTTTTT.